The 23 T cell receptor beta chains below come from one sample, sequenced in a study of CD8+ T cells in alopecia areata (dated by TCRdb to between 2017 and 2018). The intended sense of this specimen's time point label: approximately 4 weeks on oral tofacitinib. Interpreted using the paper, the treatment or condition label stands for: oral pan-JAK inhibitor, 5-10 mg twice daily. Receptors were amplified or captured by the immunoSEQ multiplex PCR assay. To provide template for TCR sequencing, every sample had RNA extracted and reverse transcribed into cDNA. Imported from immuneACCESS, the table was reduced by TCRdb to in-frame sequences with V and J called. These copies leave out some clones; in studies compared against another copy, an unresolved V gene accounts for under half, and the cause of the remainder is not known. The sample yields over 200,000 clones; over 60% were counted once. The biggest ten clones account for around 4.3% of the sample.

This specimen consisted of CD4+ T cells sorted from blood, obtained at week 4, from a patient treated with tofacitinib. The receptors shown here come from a human donor with alopecia areata.

This clone was observed a few times. This sequence joins TRBV30 and TRBJ2-5; 9 positions match TRBD2. This CDR3 has 13 amino acids. Germline values: CDR1 GTSNPN, CDR2 SVGIG (reference sequence). V dropped 5 bases and J dropped 3; count of bases not matched to a gene: 4. The CDR3 region is CAWAGGLEETQYF. In DNA, the CDR3 is TGTGCCTGGGCGGGGGGGCTAGAAGAGACCCAGTACTTC.

The chain has TRBV29-1 and TRBJ1-2; D is unclear. Germline CDR1 is SQVTM and CDR2 is ANQGSEA. Trimming pared 3 bases from V and 5 bases from J, leaving 4 bases between. CDR3 length: 10 residues. CDR3 coding DNA: TGCAGCGTTGATTTGTATGGCTACACCTTC. This translates into CSVDLYGYTF.

V and J are TRBV30 and TRBJ2-1; maybe TRBD1 (6 bases). V was clipped by 2 bases and J by 2 bases, with 10 bases between them. The CDR3 extends over 14 amino acids. Germline CDR1 and CDR2: GTSNPN and SVGIG (reference sequence). The CDR3 DNA is TGTGCCTGGAGTAAAGGGGGACCCTACAATGAGCAGTTCTTC. Its protein product is CAWSKGGPYNEQFF.

This rearrangement joins TRBV19 to TRBJ1-2, with TRBD1 matching 8 bases. The germline CDR1 and CDR2 sequences are LNHDA and SQIVND (reference sequence). The CDR3 is made up of 14 amino acids. V gave up 4 bases and J gave up 0 bases; unmatched junction bases: 1. Written as DNA, the CDR3 is TGTGCCAGTAGTACAGGGGGCGCTAACTATGGCTACACCTTC. It encodes CASSTGGANYGYTF.

The V and J genes are TRBV11-2 and TRBJ2-1; no definite D call. Germline V gives CDR1 SGHAT, CDR2 FQNNGV. The CDR3 runs to 14 residues. V shed 4 bases and J shed 9 bases, with 16 bases lying between them. CDR3 in amino acids: CASSSPPGNFEQFF. The CDR3 DNA sequence: TGTGCCAGCAGCTCCCCCCCTGGGAACTTTGAGCAGTTCTTC.

The chain is built from TRBV23-1 and TRBJ2-7; TRBD1 might be the D (6 bases). TRBV23-1 is marked as an open reading frame, function uncertain. This CDR3 has 16 residues. Between the trimmed V and J ends, which lost 6 bases and 0 bases, there was a span of 18 bases. DNA of the CDR3: TGCGCCAGCAGGGGGCAAAGACAGGAACTCTCCTACGAGCAGTACTTC. As protein: CASRGQRQELSYEQYF.

This clone was seen more than once but under ten times. The V gene is TRBV6-1, the J gene TRBJ2-3; 9 bases are shared with TRBD1. Germline V gene sequence: CDR1 MNHNS, CDR2 SASEGT. The CDR3 length is 18 residues. V lost 0 bases to trimming and J lost 0 bases; unmatched junction nucleotides: 7. The CDR3 reads CASSEALGQGLSTDTQYF. In DNA form, the CDR3 reads TGTGCCAGCAGTGAAGCGTTGGGACAGGGACTTAGCACAGATACGCAGTATTTT.

V and J are TRBV27 and TRBJ2-7; unclear D gene. V lost 2 bases and J lost 6, with 8 bases in between. The CDR3 contains 12 residues. Germline assignment: CDR1 MNHEY and CDR2 SMNVEV (reference sequence). For the CDR3, the DNA is TGTGCCAGCAGTTTAGGGGTCGGCGAGCAGTACTTC. Translated: CASSLGVGEQYF.

The chain couples TRBV9 to TRBJ1-1; D may be TRBD1 (5 bases). The germline gives CDR1 SGDLS, CDR2 YYNGEE. This CDR3 has 14 residues. Trimming took 4 bases from V and 2 from J, leaving 12 bases between them. The CDR3 here is CASSPRQLNTEAFF. In DNA form, the CDR3 reads TGTGCCAGCAGCCCACGACAGCTTAACACTGAAGCTTTCTTT.

The chain uses TRBV5-1 and TRBJ1-3, with no clear D. Trimming took 6 bases from V and 0 from J, leaving 13 bases between them. Per the germline V gene, CDR1 is SGHRS and CDR2 is YFSETQ. The CDR3 runs 15 residues. The CDR3 is CASTKDGSSGNTIYF. The CDR3, as DNA: TGCGCCAGCACCAAGGACGGAAGCTCTGGAAACACCATATATTTT.

The chain is built from TRBV18 and TRBJ2-6; 8 bases align to TRBD1. This CDR3 is built from 19 residues. V was clipped by 6 bases and J by 2 bases; unmatched bases: 15. CDR1 is KGHSH and CDR2 is LQKENI in the germline V gene. CDR3 nucleotides: TGTGCCAGCTCTCCCACGGTCCCCAGGGGGCAAACTGGGGCCAACGTCCTGACTTTC. It codes for CASSPTVPRGQTGANVLTF.

CDR3 in amino acids: CASSRRATDDNQPQHF. The CDR3 coding sequence is TGTGCCAGTAGTCGTCGGGCGACAGACGACAATCAGCCCCAGCATTTT. The chain uses TRBV19 and TRBJ1-5, with D possibly TRBD1 on 5 matching bases. This CDR3 contains 16 residues. The V gene's germline CDR1 is LNHDA and CDR2 SQIVND (reference sequence). V was clipped by 5 bases and J by 3 bases, with 17 bases between them.

This clone has only a few counts. The V gene is TRBV9, the J gene TRBJ1-5; D is unclear. Germline assignment: CDR1 SGDLS and CDR2 YYNGEE. This CDR3 spans 16 amino acids. Trimming took 6 bases from V and 3 from J, leaving 19 bases between them. The CDR3 protein is CASKERGAGANQPQHF. For the CDR3, the DNA is TGTGCCAGCAAGGAGCGGGGTGCGGGAGCCAATCAGCCCCAGCATTTT. The full variable domain, in which reference TRBV9 and TRBJ1-5 provide the parts outside the CDR3, is DSGVTQTPKHLITATGQRVTLRCSPRSGDLSVYWYQQSLDQGLQFLIQYYNGEERAKGNILERFSAQQFPDLHSELNLSSLELGDSALYFCASKERGAGANQPQHFGDGTRLSIL.

Concerning this clone itself: Other DNA sequences in this specimen translate into the identical CDR3. The chain has TRBV30 and TRBJ1-2; no clear D. Per germline, CDR1 GTSNPN and CDR2 SVGIG (reference sequence). Trimming shortened V by 4 bases and J by 7 bases, and 13 bases separated the two germline ends. The length of the CDR3 is 12 residues. The CDR3 DNA is TGTGCCTGGACCCGACTCACTCGTGGCTACACCTTC. It codes for CAWTRLTRGYTF.

This clone has just a few counts. The chain combines TRBV29-1 with TRBJ1-5, with TRBD1 matching 12 bases. The CDR3 has 17 residues. J was trimmed by 1 base and V by 3 bases; bases with no gene match: 7. CDR1 and CDR2 from the germline V gene are SQVTM and ANQGSEA. The DNA of the CDR3 is TGCAGCGTTGACAGGGACAGGGGGCGCAGGAGCAATCAGCCCCAGCATTTT. This codes for CSVDRDRGRRSNQPQHF.

V usage is TRBV20-1 and J usage is TRBJ1-2; D remains unclear. V was cut by 0 bases and J by 7 bases, with 3 bases left in between. Germline lookup yields CDR1 DFQATT and CDR2 SNEGSKA (reference sequence). This CDR3 has 10 amino acids. The CDR3: CSARDGGYTF. The CDR3 nucleotides are TGCAGTGCTAGAGATGGTGGCTACACCTTC.

This clone was counted once. V gene TRBV29-1 combines with J gene TRBJ2-3, with D possibly matching TRBD2 (7 bases). CDR1 is SQVTM, CDR2 ANQGSEA, per germline. This CDR3 spans 14 amino acids. Deletions cut 8 bases from V and 0 bases from J, with 15 bases between. The CDR3 DNA follows: TGCAGCACCCGAAGGGGGGGGAGCACAGATACGCAGTATTTT. It encodes CSTRRGGSTDTQYF.

The rearrangement uses TRBV4-3 and TRBJ2-6; 9 positions match TRBD1. The germline gives CDR1 LGHNA, CDR2 YSLEER. Trimming took 0 bases from V and 1 from J; bases not matched to a gene: 4. The CDR3 runs to 18 residues. The CDR3 is CASSQDRTGASGANVLTF. For the CDR3, the DNA is TGCGCCAGCAGCCAAGATAGGACAGGGGCATCTGGGGCCAACGTCCTGACTTTC.

The rearrangement joins TRBV6-5 to TRBJ2-5, with D maybe TRBD1 (6 bases). Germline values: CDR1 MNHEY, CDR2 SVGAGI. The V gene lost 6 bases and the J gene lost 7 bases, with 18 bases spanning the gap. The CDR3 sequence is 14 residues long. CDR3 protein: CASRTRDTPGTQYF. CDR3 DNA sequence: TGTGCCAGCAGAACTCGGGACACCCCCGGGACCCAGTACTTC.

This clone was found a few times. This sequence joins TRBV4-1 and TRBJ1-6; a possible D gene is TRBD1 (6 bases). Germline V CDR1 and CDR2: MGHRA, YSYEKL. Trimming pared 1 base from V and 10 bases from J, leaving 17 bases between. This CDR3 region has 16 residues. CDR3 sequence: CASSQVLRDKGSPLHF. The CDR3 DNA reads as TGCGCCAGCAGCCAAGTTCTCCGGGACAAAGGATCACCCCTCCACTTT.

The V call is TRBV2, the J call TRBJ1-6; D is possibly TRBD1 (5 bases). The V end was cut by 8 bases, the J end by 4 bases, with 12 bases between. CDR1 SNHLY and CDR2 FYNNEI come from the germline V gene. This CDR3 has 14 amino acids. The CDR3 region has the DNA TGTGCCAGCCTCGGGACTACATATAATTCACCCCTCCACTTT. The encoded protein is CASLGTTYNSPLHF.

This rearrangement joins TRBV5-6 to TRBJ1-1, with D possibly TRBD1 on 5 matching bases. The CDR3 contains 13 residues. The germline V gene has CDR1 SGHDT and CDR2 YYEEEE. V lost 1 base, J lost 4 bases, and 8 bases lay in between. The CDR3 nucleotides read TGTGCCAGCAGCTTGCAAAGGGGCACTGAAGCTTTCTTT. Translation: CASSLQRGTEAFF.

This chain uses TRBV9 with TRBJ2-3, with unresolved D. V was clipped by 2 bases and J by 3 bases, with 16 bases between them. The CDR3 spans 16 residues. Germline V gene data show CDR1 as SGDLS and CDR2 as YYNGEE. The CDR3 region is CASSVGVGGMTDTQYF. Here the CDR3 DNA reads TGTGCCAGCAGCGTTGGGGTGGGTGGCATGACAGATACGCAGTATTTT.